This T cell receptor (beta chain) was recovered during a study of shared clonotypes between healthy human individuals. As for the study in general: Sampling drew on donors who were a couple of women and a few men aged 18 to 49.

About this clone: Its ends do not fully match the called genes, so a read error is possible.

Produced via immunoSEQ multiplex PCR; TCRdb's table is partial and in-frame only. This table has some 1,100,000 clones, approximately 80% appearing once. The CDR3 extends over 15 amino acids. In germline, CDR1 is SGHRS, CDR2 YFSETQ. This chain links TRBV5-1 with TRBJ1-1; D is perhaps TRBD1 (5 bases). The clonotype comes from a man aged 18-30 years in good health. Some clones in this sample may be carry-over from other donors' samples. Sequenced sample: memory CD4+ T cells from PBMCs. Subset specified: CD45RA-negative fraction. For the CDR3, the DNA is TGCGCCAGCAGTTTGGAGGGGTATGGTGTCACTGAAGCTTTCTTT. Protein sequence: CASSLEGYGVTEAFF.